The 30 T cell receptor beta chains reported below all come from one sample, sequenced in a study of regulatory T cells in long-lasting Graves disease. Indicated time point: newly diagnosed GD, antithyroid drugs for less than 3 months. Preparation of the TCR library used RNA extracted from PBMCs. CDR3 regions were amplified by Arm-PCR using iRepertoire HTBI primers to build TCR beta libraries. From the multiplex PCR reads, TCRdb called clonotypes with MiXCR, one entry per CDR3 protein. The sample has approximately 400,000 distinct CDR3 sequences; approximately 16% are singletons. This sample was also put to use in a study of T cells in Graves' hyperthyroidism and ophthalmopathy.

The sequenced sample was peripheral blood mononuclear cells (PBMCs), obtained at new diagnosis, from a patient treated with antithyroid drugs. These receptors were taken from a woman in her thirties or forties with Graves disease.

This clonotype was observed a few times. A much larger clonotype is one base distant, so this may be a read error. The genes are TRBV2 and TRBJ2-3; 9 bases map to TRBD2. Germline CDR1 SNHLY, CDR2 FYNNEI. The CDR3 has 15 amino acids. CDR3: CASSGSGRSTDTRYF. In DNA, the CDR3 is TGTGCCAGCAGTGGAAGCGGGAGGAGCACAGATACGCGGTATTTT.

This clonotype was seen ten or more times. The V gene is TRBV5-1, the J gene TRBJ2-1; D unresolved. The CDR3 consists of 14 residues. Germline V gene data show CDR1 as SGHRS and CDR2 as YFSETQ. Trimming stripped 0 bases from V and 8 bases from J, with 12 bases between. The CDR3 sequence is CASSLDGVGDEQFF. Written as DNA, the CDR3 is TGCGCCAGCAGCTTGGATGGCGTAGGCGATGAGCAGTTCTTC.

Ten or more counts support this clonotype. The CDR3 loop is CASSPKWETGELFF. The CDR3 DNA reads as TGTGCCAGCAGCCCCAAGTGGGAGACCGGGGAGCTGTTTTTT. The rearrangement links TRBV3-1 to TRBJ2-2; a possible D gene is TRBD2 (5 bases). V was cut by 4 bases and J by 5 bases, with 11 bases left in between. The germline CDR1 and CDR2 sequences are LGHDT and YNNKEL (reference sequence). The length of the CDR3 is 14 residues.

The sample holds many counts of this clonotype. The chain employs TRBV28 and TRBJ2-7; D unclear. V was trimmed by 2 bases and J by 7 bases, leaving 12 bases between them. The CDR3 extends over 13 amino acids. CDR1 is MDHEN and CDR2 is SYDVKM in the germline V gene. The CDR3 DNA follows: TGTGCCAGCAGTTTACAAATGACGGAGGAGCAGTACTTC. Its translation is CASSLQMTEEQYF. The entire variable domain, with the rest obtained from reference TRBV28 and TRBJ2-7, is as follows: DVKVTQSSRYLVKRTGEKVFLECVQDMDHENMFWYRQDPGLGLRLIYFSYDVKMKEKGDIPEGYSVSREKKERFSLILESASTNQTSMYLCASSLQMTEEQYFGPGTRLTVT.

This clonotype was counted ten times or more. V is TRBV5-1 and J is TRBJ2-3, with TRBD1 matching over 8 bases. CDR3 size: 15 residues. J lost 2 bases, V lost 3 bases, and 5 bases had no gene match. Germline V gene sequence: CDR1 SGHRS, CDR2 YFSETQ. CDR3 nucleotides: TGCGCCAGCAGCTATGGACAGGGAACCACAGATACGCAGTATTTT. This encodes CASSYGQGTTDTQYF.

This clonotype was found many times. The chain couples TRBV11-2 to TRBJ2-7; no definite D call. V gave up 4 bases and J gave up 3 bases, with 7 bases separating them. This CDR3 region has 12 residues. Looked up from germline, CDR1 is SGHAT and CDR2 is FQNNGV. The CDR3 spells CASSSNSYEQYF. CDR3 sequence (DNA): TGTGCCAGCAGCTCTAACAGCTACGAGCAGTACTTC.

This clonotype was seen only once. This chain connects TRBV28 to TRBJ2-3; 12 positions match TRBD2. The length of the CDR3 is 16 residues. Germline values: CDR1 MDHEN, CDR2 SYDVKM. The V segment lost 4 bases and the J segment 3 bases; nucleotides outside the gene matches: 5. CDR3 coding DNA: TGTGCCAGCAGTTCGACTAGCGGGAGCGGGACAGATACGCAGTATTTT. Its protein is CASSSTSGSGTDTQYF.

This clonotype has a count of ten or more. J is TRBJ2-1 and V is TRBV5-6; D unresolved. The CDR3 covers 12 residues. The V gene's germline CDR1 is SGHDT and CDR2 YYEEEE. Between the trimmed V and J ends, which lost 2 bases and 5 bases, there was a span of 5 bases. CDR3 protein: CASSFDHNEQFF. The DNA for the CDR3 is TGTGCCAGCAGCTTTGATCACAATGAGCAGTTCTTC. The entire variable domain, with the rest obtained from reference TRBV5-6 and TRBJ2-1, is as follows: DAGVTQSPTHLIKTRGQQVTLRCSPKSGHDTVSWYQQALGQGPQFIFQYYEEEERQRGNFPDRFSGHQFPNYSSELNVNALLLGDSALYLCASSFDHNEQFFGPGTRLTVL.

A word on this clonotype: A much larger clone lies one base from this, so it may be a read error. The J gene is TRBJ1-1, the V gene TRBV20-1, with 11 bases fitting TRBD1. Germline lookup yields CDR1 DFQATT and CDR2 SNEGSKA (reference sequence). There are 14 residues in the CDR3. The CDR3 nucleotides are TGCAGTGCTACCACCGGGACAGGGGGGTCACCCCCCCACTTT. It translates to CSATTGTGGSPPHF.

The V call is TRBV6-1, the J call TRBJ2-1, with D possibly being TRBD1 (8 bases). Germline loops: CDR1 MNHNS, CDR2 SASEGT. Trimming pared 5 bases from V and 9 bases from J, leaving 29 bases between. This CDR3 comprises 18 residues. CDR3 sequence reads: CASSQIRLDRGGSGEQFF. CDR3 DNA: TGTGCCAGCAGTCAAATTAGGCTAGACAGGGGAGGGTCCGGTGAGCAGTTCTTC.

This clonotype was seen only a few times. The gene calls are TRBV29-1 and TRBJ1-2; 9 nucleotides match TRBD1. This CDR3 is 15 amino acids long. Germline trimming cut 6 bases from V and 8 bases from J; bases unmatched to any gene: 16. The germline gives CDR1 SQVTM, CDR2 ANQGSEA. The CDR3 nucleotides are TGCAGCGTGGGGGGACCGGGACAGGGTTCGCGCGGCTACACCTTC. It encodes CSVGGPGQGSRGYTF.

This clonotype was found many times. V gene TRBV20-1 combines with J gene TRBJ1-1; perhaps TRBD1 as D (5 bases). The CDR3 consists of 14 residues. CDR1 and CDR2 (germline): DFQATT, SNEGSKA (reference sequence). The germline V and J ends were trimmed by 6 bases and 5 bases, with 19 bases remaining between them. The CDR3 sequence: CSAPPGGVRTEAFF. As DNA, the CDR3 is TGCAGTGCACCCCCTGGGGGGGTAAGGACTGAAGCTTTCTTT.

This clonotype was seen many times. The genes are TRBV30 and TRBJ1-3; no reliable D call. Per germline, CDR1 GTSNPN and CDR2 SVGIG (reference sequence). V lost 0 bases to trimming and J lost 0 bases, with 12 bases between them. CDR3 length: 16 amino acids. CDR3 bases: TGTGCCTGGAGTGTACCGGGCCATCGCTCTGGAAACACCATATATTTT. Translation gives CAWSVPGHRSGNTIYF. The whole variable domain, filled in from reference TRBV30 and TRBJ1-3, reads SQTIHQWPATLVQPVGSPLSLECTVEGTSNPNLYWYRQAAGRGLQLLFYSVGIGQISSEVPQNLSASRPQDRQFILSSKKLLLSDSGFYLCAWSVPGHRSGNTIYFGEGSWLTVV.

This clonotype was detected many times. The rearrangement joins TRBV28 to TRBJ2-1; D possibly matches TRBD1 or TRBD2 (5 bases each). CDR1 is MDHEN and CDR2 is SYDVKM in the germline V gene. The V and J ends lost 2 bases and 8 bases respectively, with 16 bases between them. The CDR3 spans 15 residues. The CDR3 spells CASSLQGQGVYEQFF. In nucleotides, the CDR3 is TGTGCCAGCAGTTTACAGGGCCAGGGAGTCTATGAGCAGTTCTTC.

This clonotype was observed a few times. The CDR3 nucleotides read TGTGCCAGTAGTATCGATCCAGGGACGCCTCATGGCTACACCTTC. Protein: CASSIDPGTPHGYTF. V usage is TRBV19 and J usage is TRBJ1-2, with TRBD1 as a possible D gene (5 bases). Germline-derived CDR1 and CDR2 are LNHDA and SQIVND (reference sequence). The CDR3 totals 15 residues. V lost 3 bases to trimming and J lost 6 bases, with 17 bases between them.

Turning to this clonotype: One base separates it from a far larger clone, so it is likely a read error. This chain links TRBV2 with TRBJ1-2; D uncertain. Per germline, CDR1 SNHLY and CDR2 FYNNEI. This CDR3 region has 14 residues. CDR3 DNA sequence: TGTGCCAGCAGCTTAGCGCGGACGACGGCTGGCTACGCCTTC. Translating it yields CASSLARTTAGYAF.

This chain uses TRBV28 with TRBJ2-7; 7 nucleotides align to TRBD2. The germline V gene has CDR1 MDHEN and CDR2 SYDVKM. The CDR3 has 12 residues. V gave up 5 bases and J gave up 7 bases; unmatched junction bases: 5. CDR3 residues: CASSPRGEEQYF. DNA for the CDR3: TGTGCCAGCAGTCCCCGGGGGGAGGAGCAGTACTTC.

CDR3 sequence reads: CASSQDLLAGGYNEQFF. The CDR3 nucleotides read TGTGCCAGCAGCCAAGATCTGCTAGCGGGAGGATACAATGAGCAGTTCTTC. The chain couples TRBV4-2 to TRBJ2-1; 11 positions agree with TRBD2. V lost 0 bases and J lost 4; bases outside the gene matches: 5. The CDR3 covers 17 residues. In germline, CDR1 is LGHNA, CDR2 YNFKEQ.

In this sample, this clonotype turned up many times. The chain uses TRBV5-6 and TRBJ2-1; 12 nucleotides match TRBD2. Germline CDR1 reads SGHDT; CDR2 reads YYEEEE. This CDR3 comprises 18 residues. Trimming took 0 bases from V and 0 from J; bases not matched to a gene: 4. DNA for the CDR3: TGTGCCAGCAGCTTGGCGCTAGCGGGAGGGTACTCCTACAATGAGCAGTTCTTC. Translation: CASSLALAGGYSYNEQFF.

This chain connects TRBV6-1 to TRBJ2-1, with TRBD2 identical over 9 bases. The CDR3 is 15 residues long. Trimming removed 2 bases from V and 7 bases from J; junction bases left unmatched: 6. From germline, CDR1 is MNHNS and CDR2 SASEGT. CDR3 in amino acids: CASSERGLASNEQFF. CDR3 coding DNA: TGTGCCAGCAGTGAAAGGGGACTAGCATCAAATGAGCAGTTCTTC.

This clonotype was seen ten or more times. The chain has TRBV20-1 and TRBJ2-7; D call uncertain. V lost 5 bases, J lost 3 bases, and 26 bases lay in between. This CDR3 has 17 residues. The germline V gene encodes CDR1 DFQATT and CDR2 SNEGSKA (reference sequence). The CDR3 bases are TGCAGTGCTTGGGGAAGACAATCTTCCCTTGGGGACTACGAGCAGTACTTC. Protein: CSAWGRQSSLGDYEQYF.

This clonotype came up many times. The chain links TRBV30 to TRBJ2-1; TRBD2 matches at 8 bases. Germline loops: CDR1 GTSNPN, CDR2 SVGIG (reference sequence). J gave up 3 bases and V 3 bases, and 1 base lay outside the gene matches. The CDR3 is 13 amino acids. CDR3 loop: CAWSGTSYNEQFF. CDR3 nucleotide sequence: TGTGCCTGGAGCGGGACTAGCTACAATGAGCAGTTCTTC.

This clonotype appeared a few times. The chain employs TRBV30 and TRBJ2-2; no clear D gene. CDR1 GTSNPN and CDR2 SVGIG come from the germline V gene (reference sequence). Deletions cut 2 bases from V and 6 bases from J, with 7 bases between. The CDR3 extends over 12 amino acids. As DNA, the CDR3 is TGTGCCTGGAGTTTTAGGGCCGGGGAGCTGTTTTTT. It specifies CAWSFRAGELFF.

Comment on this clonotype: A much larger clone sits a single nucleotide away, making a read error possible. The chain is built from TRBV6-1 and TRBJ2-7; D may be TRBD2 (6 bases). The CDR3 is 16 amino acids. Germline V gene data show CDR1 as MNHNS and CDR2 as SASEGT. Trimming stripped 1 base from V and 12 bases from J, with 25 bases between. CDR3 DNA: TGTGCCAGCAGTGAAGAAGGAGGCGAGGCTAGCGATAATCGGTACTTC. This gives the protein CASSEEGGEASDNRYF.

This clonotype appeared many times. This rearrangement joins TRBV24-1 to TRBJ2-7; D may be TRBD1 (6 bases). The germline gives CDR1 KGHDR, CDR2 SFDVKD. This CDR3 spans 14 amino acids. With 3 bases removed from V and 3 bases from J, the gap between germline ends came to 11 bases. As DNA, the CDR3 is TGTGCCACCAGTGATCCGGTACAGGGCTACGAGCAGTACTTC. This translates into CATSDPVQGYEQYF.

In this sample, this clonotype turned up many times. V and J are TRBV12-3 or TRBV12-4 and TRBJ2-7; the match to TRBD1 covers 7 bases. V dropped 6 bases and J dropped 3; count of bases not matched to a gene: 5. The CDR3 has 13 residues. The CDR3 DNA reads TGTGCCAGCAGGGAAAGGGACAGCTACGAGCAGTACTTC. This gives the protein CASRERDSYEQYF.

This clonotype showed up many times. The chain has TRBV9 and TRBJ2-1, with 11 bases matching TRBD1. J lost 4 bases, V lost 4 bases, and 4 bases had no gene match. Germline lookup yields CDR1 SGDLS and CDR2 YYNGEE. This CDR3 region has 15 residues. CDR3 coding DNA: TGTGCCAGCAGCATAGGACAGGGGGCATACAATGAGCAGTTCTTC. This sequence encodes CASSIGQGAYNEQFF.

This clonotype showed up just a few times. A much larger clone lies a single base off, so this may be a read error. This CDR3 fails to terminate in the conserved phenylalanine or tryptophan, so it likely reflects a read error. The chain links TRBV11-1 to TRBJ2-1, with D possibly TRBD1 on 5 matching bases. The CDR3 covers 14 residues. Germline V lookup: CDR1 SGHAT, CDR2 FQDESV (reference sequence). Between the trimmed V and J ends, which lost 5 bases and 0 bases, there was a span of 8 bases. CDR3 bases: TGTGCCAGCAGCCAGGGTTCCTCCTACAATGAGCAGTTCCTC. Translated, it gives CASSQGSSYNEQFL.

In this sample, this clonotype turned up a few times. Just one base apart from a much larger clone, this may be a read error. Because it lacks the conserved phenylalanine or tryptophan at the end, this CDR3 is likely a read error. This chain joins TRBV7-2 and TRBJ1-1; no definite D call. V was trimmed by 2 bases and J by 0 bases, leaving 13 bases between them. The V gene's germline CDR1 is SGHTA and CDR2 FQGNSA. The CDR3 length is 16 residues. CDR3 coding DNA: TGTGCCAGCAGCTTAAGAAGGGTTACCATGAACACTGAAGCTTTCTCT. Translation: CASSLRRVTMNTEAFS.

The table lists this clonotype with many counts. The V call is TRBV14, the J call TRBJ2-1; 12 bases line up with TRBD2. The V gene end was trimmed by 4 bases and the J gene end by 0 bases; junction bases not matched to a gene: 4. The CDR3 sequence is 17 residues long. Germline V CDR1 and CDR2: SGHDN, FVKESK. CDR3 sequence: CASSPLAGGRSYNEQFF. The CDR3, as DNA: TGTGCCAGCAGCCCGCTAGCGGGAGGGCGCTCCTACAATGAGCAGTTCTTC. Drawing the rest from reference TRBV14 and TRBJ2-1, the complete variable domain is EAGVTQFPSHSVIEKGQTVTLRCDPISGHDNLYWYRRVMGKEIKFLLHFVKESKQDESGMPNNRFLAERTGGTYSTLKVQPAELEDSGVYFCASSPLAGGRSYNEQFFGPGTRLTVL.